A single sample is the source of the 12 T cell receptor beta chains below, sequenced in a study of T cell changes during pregnancy in multiple sclerosis. The assay was immunoSEQ multiplex PCR, and TCRdb's table has in-frame clones only and misses some. This sample has tens of thousands of clones, with 90% to 95% found just once. Sequencing used peripheral blood, obtained in the first trimester of pregnancy. Receptor source: a female donor with multiple sclerosis, enrolled in a pregnancy study.

This chain joins TRBV10-2 and TRBJ1-5; the D gene is possibly TRBD1 (5 bases). The CDR3 is 15 residues long. CDR1 is WSHSY and CDR2 is SAAADI in the germline V gene. V was trimmed by 8 bases and J by 0 bases, leaving 14 bases between them. The chain's CDR3 is CASGGTDYSNQPQHF. The CDR3 DNA reads as TGCGCCAGCGGGGGGACGGACTATAGCAATCAGCCCCAGCATTTT.

The chain carries TRBV5-6 and TRBJ1-2; 7 bases match TRBD1. CDR1 SGHDT and CDR2 YYEEEE come from the germline V gene. V gave up 1 base and J gave up 2 bases; unmatched junction bases: 11. This CDR3 is 17 amino acids long. In nucleotides, the CDR3 is TGTGCCAGCAGCTTGTCCCGACAGGGTAGTGAGAACTATGGCTACACCTTC. Protein sequence: CASSLSRQGSENYGYTF.

The CDR3 nucleotides read TGTGCCAGCAGCATCCTACCGGGACAGGGGGCGCGGAAGCAGTACTTC. It translates to CASSILPGQGARKQYF. The V and J genes are TRBV21-1 and TRBJ2-7; no check of the table's D call, TRBD1, against the DNA was made. TRBV21-1 is a pseudogene. The CDR3 covers 16 residues.

The chain joins TRBV5-1 to TRBJ2-2, with TRBD2 matching 8 bases. CDR3 size: 14 residues. Losses at the gene ends were 2 bases for V and 5 bases for J; bases not matched to a gene: 2. Germline V gene lookup returns CDR1 SGHRS and CDR2 YFSETQ. The CDR3 DNA sequence: TGCGCCAGCAGCTTTAGCGGGAAAACCGGGGAGCTGTTTTTT. This encodes CASSFSGKTGELFF.

This sequence joins TRBV6-1 and TRBJ2-7, with 7 bases fitting TRBD2. V lost 8 bases, J lost 2 bases, and 6 bases stayed unmatched. The CDR3 contains 13 residues. Germline-derived CDR1 and CDR2 are MNHNS and SASEGT. The CDR3 sequence: CASVASGAYEQYF. As DNA, the CDR3 is TGTGCCAGCGTAGCTAGCGGAGCCTACGAGCAGTACTTC.

The chain recombines TRBV9 with TRBJ2-3; 10 positions agree with TRBD2. CDR1 is SGDLS and CDR2 is YYNGEE in the germline V gene. After removal of 6 bases from V and 0 bases from J, the junction contained 4 bases not matched to a gene. The CDR3 is 15 residues long. For the CDR3, the DNA is TGTGCCAGCACCACTAGCGGGGCTAGCACAGATACGCAGTATTTT. It encodes CASTTSGASTDTQYF.

The chain uses TRBV9 and TRBJ2-3; TRBD2 matches at 7 bases. CDR1 SGDLS and CDR2 YYNGEE come from the germline V gene. J was trimmed by 5 bases and V by 3 bases; bases with no gene match: 18. The CDR3 loop spans 18 amino acids. CDR3 bases: TGTGCCAGCAGCGCCCCGTTGACGGGGCGGGGGAGGGGAGATACGCAGTATTTT. This translates into CASSAPLTGRGRGDTQYF.

The chain uses TRBV19 and TRBJ2-3; TRBD1 aligns across 9 bases. Germline V gives CDR1 LNHDA, CDR2 SQIVND (reference sequence). CDR3 length: 17 amino acids. Trimming removed 5 bases from V and 0 bases from J; junction bases left unmatched: 9. The CDR3 DNA sequence: TGTGCCAGTAGTTCACCCCGGGACAGGGCTAGCACAGATACGCAGTATTTT. Translated: CASSSPRDRASTDTQYF.

This rearrangement joins TRBV5-6 to TRBJ1-5; D may be TRBD1 (5 bases). The CDR3 spans 12 residues. Germline V CDR1 and CDR2: SGHDT, YYEEEE. The V end was cut by 7 bases, the J end by 9 bases, with 14 bases between. CDR3 coding DNA: TGTGCCAGCGGCCACCCGGGGGGGCCCCAGCATTTT. It codes for CASGHPGGPQHF. Together with reference TRBV5-6 and TRBJ1-5, the CDR3 gives the full variable domain: DAGVTQSPTHLIKTRGQQVTLRCSPKSGHDTVSWYQQALGQGPQFIFQYYEEEERQRGNFPDRFSGHQFPNYSSELNVNALLLGDSALYLCASGHPGGPQHFGDGTRLSIL.

This clone was seen once. This rearrangement joins TRBV15 to TRBJ2-3; 10 nucleotides line up with TRBD2. This CDR3 has 14 residues. Germline CDR1 is LNHNV and CDR2 is YYDKDF (reference sequence). V lost 5 bases and J lost 6; bases outside the gene matches: 5. CDR3 DNA: TGTGCCACCAGCGGCCTAGCGGGGGTGGATACGCAGTATTTT. Amino acids: CATSGLAGVDTQYF.

The CDR3 loop is CASTSEVGQETQYF. DNA for the CDR3: TGTGCCAGCACCTCAGAGGTCGGCCAAGAGACCCAGTACTTC. The gene calls are TRBV7-9 and TRBJ2-5; D remains unclear. The V end lost 7 bases, the J end lost 1 base, and 13 bases lay between the germline ends. The CDR3 is 14 residues long. Germline-derived CDR1 and CDR2 are SEHNR and FQNEAQ (reference sequence).

The rearrangement uses TRBV27 and TRBJ2-7, with 7 nucleotides matching TRBD1. After removal of 5 bases from V and 1 base from J, the junction contained 8 bases not matched to a gene. Germline lookup yields CDR1 MNHEY and CDR2 SMNVEV (reference sequence). CDR3 size: 15 residues. CDR3 in DNA: TGTGCCAGCAGTCCTTCTGACAGGGCTTCCTACGAGCAGTACTTC. This translates into CASSPSDRASYEQYF.